This record covers a single T cell receptor beta chain. Its specificity is unknown. At a deep level, the assay was run. TCRdb's copy holds only in-frame clones and misses some; the assay was immunoSEQ multiplex PCR. This table has about 2.4 million clones, approximately 93% appearing once. The data are from a study of shared clonotypes between healthy human individuals. Study results and limitations: Only blood was sampled, and tissue TCR repertoires likely differ from blood ones.

CDR3 length: 16 residues. Per the germline V gene, CDR1 is MNHEY and CDR2 is SVGAGI. Trimming cost V 4 bases and J 1 base, with 11 bases left between them. The clonotype was recovered from a man aged 18 to 30 in good health. Some clones in this sample may be carry-over from other donors' samples. The genes are TRBV6-5 and TRBJ2-6, with D uncertain. Source material: naive CD4+ T cells from PBMCs. As for subset: CD45RA+ positively selected. Written as DNA, the CDR3 is TGTGCCAGCAGTTGGACGCAGCAGTCTGGGGCCAACGTCCTGACTTTC. Protein sequence: CASSWTQQSGANVLTF.